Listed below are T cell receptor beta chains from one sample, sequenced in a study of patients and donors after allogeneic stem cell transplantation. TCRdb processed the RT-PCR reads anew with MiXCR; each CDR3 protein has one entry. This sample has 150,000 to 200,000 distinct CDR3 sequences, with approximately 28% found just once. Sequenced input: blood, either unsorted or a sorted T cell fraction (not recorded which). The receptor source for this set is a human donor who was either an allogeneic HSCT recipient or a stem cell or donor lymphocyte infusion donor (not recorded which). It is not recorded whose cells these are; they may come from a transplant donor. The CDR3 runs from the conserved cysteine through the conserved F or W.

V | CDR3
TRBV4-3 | CASSPVGLNEQFF
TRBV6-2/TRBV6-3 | CASSYWWQGTEAFF
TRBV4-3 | CASSQDHDTLTYGYTF
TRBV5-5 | CASSKFIAEGRYNEQFF
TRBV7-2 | CASSFQGQGLQPQHF
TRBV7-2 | CASSLALGWGTNEKLFF
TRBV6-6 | CATGPLAPLRAFF
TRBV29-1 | CSVEGDYHYNEQFF
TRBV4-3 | CASSRTGTGGYNEQFF
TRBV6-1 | CATFWVEQYF
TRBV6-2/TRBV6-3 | CASRRDLFMNTEAFF
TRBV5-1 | CASSPAERRISYEQYF
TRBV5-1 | CASSLGSAGGYEQYF
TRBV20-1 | CSAGRGGGHQPQHF
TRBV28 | CASSLGDFRSYEQYF
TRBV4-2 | CASSGRLAGAYEQYF